This T cell receptor (beta chain) was obtained from a study of blood T cells in healthy people across ages. Study-level points and caveats: In long-lived donors, naive CD4+ cell counts and diversity exceeded those of aged donors.

Germline V gives CDR1 SEHNR, CDR2 FQNEAQ (reference sequence). With 5 bases removed from V and 3 bases from J, the gap between germline ends came to 7 bases. The CDR3 loop spans 12 amino acids. In this sample, this clonotype turned up a few times. Its target is unknown. The use of a sample-barcoded 5' primer and a J-beta primer mix characterized a second PCR of about 7 to 12 cycles. TCRdb analysed the 5' RACE reads with MiXCR anew, one entry per CDR3 protein. This sample has hundreds of thousands of distinct CDR3 sequences; about 51% occur once, and the top ten carry approximately 13%. This rearrangement joins TRBV7-9 to TRBJ1-1, with TRBD1 as a possible D gene (5 bases). The material sequenced was blood. The source is a woman at least 80 years old in good health. For the CDR3, the DNA is TGTGCCAGCAGCGCAGGGTACACTGAAGCTTTCTTT. Residues: CASSAGYTEAFF. Full variable domain (missing parts from reference TRBV7-9 and TRBJ1-1): DTGVSQNPRHKITKRGQNVTFRCDPISEHNRLYWYRQTLGQGPEFLTYFQNEAQLEKSRLLSDRFSAERPKGSFSTLEIQRTEQGDSAMYLCASSAGYTEAFFGQGTRLTVV.